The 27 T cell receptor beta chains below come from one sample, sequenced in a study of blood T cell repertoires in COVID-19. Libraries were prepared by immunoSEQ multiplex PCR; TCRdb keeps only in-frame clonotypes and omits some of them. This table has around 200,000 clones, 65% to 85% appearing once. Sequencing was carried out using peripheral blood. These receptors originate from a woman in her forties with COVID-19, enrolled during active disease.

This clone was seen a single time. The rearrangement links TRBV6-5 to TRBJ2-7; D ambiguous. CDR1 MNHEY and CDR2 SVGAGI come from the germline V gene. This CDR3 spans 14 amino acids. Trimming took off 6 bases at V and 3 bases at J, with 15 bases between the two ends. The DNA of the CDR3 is TGTGCCAGCAGCTTCTCCCACCCCAGCTACGAGCAGTACTTC. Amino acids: CASSFSHPSYEQYF.

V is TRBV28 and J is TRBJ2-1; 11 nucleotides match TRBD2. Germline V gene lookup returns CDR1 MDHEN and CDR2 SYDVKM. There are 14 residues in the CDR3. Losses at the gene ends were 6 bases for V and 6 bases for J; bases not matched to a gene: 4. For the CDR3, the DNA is TGTGCCAGCAGCATTAGCGGGAGGGGCAATGAGCAGTTCTTC. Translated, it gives CASSISGRGNEQFF.

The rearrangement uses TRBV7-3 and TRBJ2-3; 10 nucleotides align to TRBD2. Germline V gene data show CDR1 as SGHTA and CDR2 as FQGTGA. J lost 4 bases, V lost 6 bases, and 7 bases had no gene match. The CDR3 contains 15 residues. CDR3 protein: CASSPSGSWADTQYF. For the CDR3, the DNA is TGTGCCAGCAGTCCTAGCGGGAGTTGGGCAGATACGCAGTATTTT.

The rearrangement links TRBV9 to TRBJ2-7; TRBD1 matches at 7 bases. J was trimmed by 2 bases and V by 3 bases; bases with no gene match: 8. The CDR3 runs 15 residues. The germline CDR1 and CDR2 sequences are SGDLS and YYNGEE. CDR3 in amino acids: CASSAGTAKAYEQYF. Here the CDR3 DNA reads TGTGCCAGCAGCGCCGGGACAGCAAAGGCCTACGAGCAGTACTTC. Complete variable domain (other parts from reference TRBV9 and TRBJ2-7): DSGVTQTPKHLITATGQRVTLRCSPRSGDLSVYWYQQSLDQGLQFLIQYYNGEERAKGNILERFSAQQFPDLHSELNLSSLELGDSALYFCASSAGTAKAYEQYFGPGTRLTVT.

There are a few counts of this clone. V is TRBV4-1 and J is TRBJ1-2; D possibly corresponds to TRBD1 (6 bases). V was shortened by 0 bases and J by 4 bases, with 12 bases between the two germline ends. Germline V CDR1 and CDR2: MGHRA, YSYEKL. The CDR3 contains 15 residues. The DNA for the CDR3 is TGCGCCAGCAGCCAAGATCAGGCCAGGGGCTATGGCTACACCTTC. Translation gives CASSQDQARGYGYTF.

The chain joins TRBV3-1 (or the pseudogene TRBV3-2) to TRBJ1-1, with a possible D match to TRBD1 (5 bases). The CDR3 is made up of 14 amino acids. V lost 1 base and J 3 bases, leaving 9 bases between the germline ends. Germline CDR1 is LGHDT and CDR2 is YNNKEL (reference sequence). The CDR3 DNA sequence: TGTGCCAGCAGCCAAGGACAGAGTTACACTGAAGCTTTCTTT. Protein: CASSQGQSYTEAFF.

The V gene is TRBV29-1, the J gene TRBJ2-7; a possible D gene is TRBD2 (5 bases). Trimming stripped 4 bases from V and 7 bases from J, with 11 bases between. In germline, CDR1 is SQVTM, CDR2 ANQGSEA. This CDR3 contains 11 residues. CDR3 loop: CSVGYREEQYF. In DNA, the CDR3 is TGCAGCGTTGGATACCGGGAAGAGCAGTACTTC.

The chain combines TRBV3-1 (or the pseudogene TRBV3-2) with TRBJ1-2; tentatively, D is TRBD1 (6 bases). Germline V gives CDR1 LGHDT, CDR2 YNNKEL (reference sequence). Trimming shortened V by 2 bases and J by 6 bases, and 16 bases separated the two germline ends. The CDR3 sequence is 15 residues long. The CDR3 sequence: CASSQPLQGLNGYTF. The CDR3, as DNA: TGTGCCAGCAGCCAACCCCTACAGGGTTTGAATGGCTACACCTTC.

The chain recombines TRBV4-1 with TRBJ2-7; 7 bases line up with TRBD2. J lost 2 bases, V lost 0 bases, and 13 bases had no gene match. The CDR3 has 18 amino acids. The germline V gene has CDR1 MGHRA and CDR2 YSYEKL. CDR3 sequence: CASSQDLPLGRGPYEQYF. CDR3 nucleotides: TGCGCCAGCAGCCAAGATCTTCCCTTAGGGAGGGGCCCCTACGAGCAGTACTTC.

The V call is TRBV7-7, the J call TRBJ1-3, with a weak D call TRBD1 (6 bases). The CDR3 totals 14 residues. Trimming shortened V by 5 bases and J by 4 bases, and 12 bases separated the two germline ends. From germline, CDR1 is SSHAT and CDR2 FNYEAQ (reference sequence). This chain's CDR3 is CASSPATGGNTIYF. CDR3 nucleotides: TGTGCCAGCAGCCCAGCGACAGGAGGAAACACCATATATTTT.

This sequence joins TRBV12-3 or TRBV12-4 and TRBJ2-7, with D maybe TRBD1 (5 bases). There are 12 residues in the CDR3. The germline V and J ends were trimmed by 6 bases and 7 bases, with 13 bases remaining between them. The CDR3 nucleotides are TGTGCCAGCAGCCAAGCAAGGGGAGAGCAGTACTTC. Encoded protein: CASSQARGEQYF.

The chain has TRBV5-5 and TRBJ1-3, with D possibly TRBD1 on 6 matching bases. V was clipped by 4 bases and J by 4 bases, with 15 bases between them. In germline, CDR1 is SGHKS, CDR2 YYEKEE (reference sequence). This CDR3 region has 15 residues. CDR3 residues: CASSPMGGAGNTIYF. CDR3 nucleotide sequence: TGTGCCAGCAGCCCAATGGGGGGGGCCGGAAACACCATATATTTT.

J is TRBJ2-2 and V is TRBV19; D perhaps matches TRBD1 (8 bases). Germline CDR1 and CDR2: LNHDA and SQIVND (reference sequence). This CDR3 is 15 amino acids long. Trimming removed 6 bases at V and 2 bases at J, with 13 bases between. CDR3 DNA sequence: TGTGCCAGTAGCACAGGGGGGGTCAACACCGGGGAGCTGTTTTTT. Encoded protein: CASSTGGVNTGELFF.

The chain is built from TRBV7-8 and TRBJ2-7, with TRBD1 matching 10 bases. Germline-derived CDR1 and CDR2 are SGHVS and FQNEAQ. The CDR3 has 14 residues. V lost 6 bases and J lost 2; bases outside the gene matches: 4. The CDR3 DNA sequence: TGTGCCAGCAGGTCCGGGACAGGGGCCTACGAGCAGTACTTC. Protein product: CASRSGTGAYEQYF.

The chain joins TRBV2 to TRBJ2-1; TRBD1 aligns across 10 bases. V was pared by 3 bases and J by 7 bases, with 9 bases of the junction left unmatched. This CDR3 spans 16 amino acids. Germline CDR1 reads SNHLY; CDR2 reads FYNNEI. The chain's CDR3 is CASSEGQGRNGNEQFF. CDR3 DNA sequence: TGTGCCAGCAGTGAGGGACAGGGGAGGAACGGGAATGAGCAGTTCTTC.

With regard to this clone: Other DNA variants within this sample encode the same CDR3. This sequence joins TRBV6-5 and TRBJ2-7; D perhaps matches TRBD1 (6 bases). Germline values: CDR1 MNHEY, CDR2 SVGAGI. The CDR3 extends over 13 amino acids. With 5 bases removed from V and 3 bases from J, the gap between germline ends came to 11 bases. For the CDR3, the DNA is TGTGCCAGCAGTCCCGGACAGCACTACGAGCAGTACTTC. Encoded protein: CASSPGQHYEQYF.

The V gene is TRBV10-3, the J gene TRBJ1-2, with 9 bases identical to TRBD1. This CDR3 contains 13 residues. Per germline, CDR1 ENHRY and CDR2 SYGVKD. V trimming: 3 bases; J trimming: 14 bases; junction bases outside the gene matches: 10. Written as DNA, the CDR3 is TGTGCCATCAGTGATTCCGGGACAGGGATTATTACCTTC. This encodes CAISDSGTGIITF.

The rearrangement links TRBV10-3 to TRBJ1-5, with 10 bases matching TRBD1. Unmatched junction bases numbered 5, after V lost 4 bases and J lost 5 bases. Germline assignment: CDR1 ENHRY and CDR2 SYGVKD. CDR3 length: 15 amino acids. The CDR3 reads CAISGGTGADQPQHF. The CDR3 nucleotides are TGTGCCATCAGTGGGGGGACAGGGGCGGATCAGCCCCAGCATTTT.

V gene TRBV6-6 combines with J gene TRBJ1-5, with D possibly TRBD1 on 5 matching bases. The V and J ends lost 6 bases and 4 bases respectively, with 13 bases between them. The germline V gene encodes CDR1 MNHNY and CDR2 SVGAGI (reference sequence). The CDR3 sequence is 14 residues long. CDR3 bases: TGTGCCAGCAGGACTAACCGGGGGAATCAGCCCCAGCATTTT. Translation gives CASRTNRGNQPQHF.

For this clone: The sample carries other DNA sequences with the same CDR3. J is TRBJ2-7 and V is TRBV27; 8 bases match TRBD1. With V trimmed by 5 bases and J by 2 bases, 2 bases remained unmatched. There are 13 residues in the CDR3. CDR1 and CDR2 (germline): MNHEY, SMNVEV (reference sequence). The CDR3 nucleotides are TGTGCCAGCAGTGACAGGGGCCCCTACGAGCAGTACTTC. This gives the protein CASSDRGPYEQYF.

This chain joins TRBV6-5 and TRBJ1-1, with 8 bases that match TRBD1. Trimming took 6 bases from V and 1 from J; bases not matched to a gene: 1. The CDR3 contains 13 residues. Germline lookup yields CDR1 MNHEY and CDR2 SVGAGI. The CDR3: CASSGQGNTEAFF. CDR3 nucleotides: TGTGCCAGCAGCGGACAGGGGAACACTGAAGCTTTCTTT.

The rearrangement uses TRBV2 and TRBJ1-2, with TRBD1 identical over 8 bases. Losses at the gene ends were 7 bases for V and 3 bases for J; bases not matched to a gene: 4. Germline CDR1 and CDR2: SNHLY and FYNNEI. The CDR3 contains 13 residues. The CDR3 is CASMDRVDYGYTF. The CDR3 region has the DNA TGTGCCAGCATGGACAGGGTAGACTATGGCTACACCTTC.

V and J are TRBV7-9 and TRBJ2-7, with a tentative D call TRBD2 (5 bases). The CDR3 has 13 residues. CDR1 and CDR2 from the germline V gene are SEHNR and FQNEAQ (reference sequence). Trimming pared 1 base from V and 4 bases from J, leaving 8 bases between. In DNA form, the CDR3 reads TGTGCCAGCAGCTTAGGGGGAGAATACGAGCAGTACTTC. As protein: CASSLGGEYEQYF. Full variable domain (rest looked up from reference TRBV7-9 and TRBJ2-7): DTGVSQNPRHKITKRGQNVTFRCDPISEHNRLYWYRQTLGQGPEFLTYFQNEAQLEKSRLLSDRFSAERPKGSFSTLEIQRTEQGDSAMYLCASSLGGEYEQYFGPGTRLTVT.

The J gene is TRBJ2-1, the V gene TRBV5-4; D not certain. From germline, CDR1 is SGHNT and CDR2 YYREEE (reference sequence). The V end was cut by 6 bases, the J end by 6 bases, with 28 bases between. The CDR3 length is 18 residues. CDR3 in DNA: TGTGCCAGCACTCCCCGATCGGGTTCTACCAGCTCGGGCAATGAGCAGTTCTTC. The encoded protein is CASTPRSGSTSSGNEQFF.

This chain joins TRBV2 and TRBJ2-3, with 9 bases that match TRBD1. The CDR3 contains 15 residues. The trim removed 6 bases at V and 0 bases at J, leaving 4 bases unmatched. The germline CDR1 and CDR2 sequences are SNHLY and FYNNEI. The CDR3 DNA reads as TGTGCCAGCAGGGCGGACAGGGGAAGCACAGATACGCAGTATTTT. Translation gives CASRADRGSTDTQYF.

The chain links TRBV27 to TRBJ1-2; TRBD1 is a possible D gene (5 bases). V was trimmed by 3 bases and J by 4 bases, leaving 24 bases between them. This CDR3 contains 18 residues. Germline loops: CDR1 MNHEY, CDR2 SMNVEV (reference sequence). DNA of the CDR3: TGTGCCAGCAGTTTCCACACCCCTTCAGGGTCCGACTTCTATGGCTACACCTTC. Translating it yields CASSFHTPSGSDFYGYTF.

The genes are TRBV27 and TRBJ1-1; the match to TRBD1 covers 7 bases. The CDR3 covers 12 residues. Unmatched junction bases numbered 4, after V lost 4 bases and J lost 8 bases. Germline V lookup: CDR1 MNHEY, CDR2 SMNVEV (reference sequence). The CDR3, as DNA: TGTGCCAGCAGTTACAGGGGAGGAGAAGCTTTCTTT. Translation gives CASSYRGGEAFF.